Following are 32 T cell receptor beta chains from one sample sequenced in a study of a mutant IDH1 vaccine in newly diagnosed glioma. Here immunoSEQ multiplex PCR was the method, and the copy in TCRdb shows in-frame clones only, minus some. The repertoire has more than 40,000 clones, around 90% of them found once; the top ten carry around 5.4%. For these TCRs, the target antigens are not known. Time point meaning: week 35, safety follow-up. Alongside topical imiquimod, each dose of vaccine comprised 300 ug of mutant IDH1 20-mer peptide. Sample: PBMCs, taken from a glioma patient whose treatment included an IDH1 peptide vaccine. The receptors stem from a woman aged 40 to 55 with glioma.

This chain connects TRBV11-2 to TRBJ2-2, with 8 nucleotides matching TRBD2. The CDR3 length is 17 residues. V gave up 3 bases and J gave up 3 bases; unmatched junction bases: 9. CDR1 and CDR2 (germline): SGHAT, FQNNGV. CDR3 in DNA: TGTGCCAGCAGCTTCTGGACGGGAGGGCCCTACACCGGGGAGCTGTTTTTT. It translates to CASSFWTGGPYTGELFF.

The chain has TRBV5-1 and TRBJ2-2; D is possibly TRBD1 (6 bases). Germline V gives CDR1 SGHRS, CDR2 YFSETQ. The CDR3 is 15 residues long. V dropped 4 bases and J dropped 0 bases, with 10 bases sitting between them. CDR3 sequence: CASSLRQANTGELFF. In DNA form, the CDR3 reads TGCGCCAGCAGCCTAAGACAGGCGAACACCGGGGAGCTGTTTTTT.

DNA for the CDR3: TGTGCTAGTGGTTTGGGACGTAACACTGAAGCTTTCTTT. Translating gives CASGLGRNTEAFF. The chain joins TRBV12-5 to TRBJ1-1; D not resolved. V gave up 1 base and J gave up 2 bases, with 5 bases separating them. This CDR3 has 13 amino acids. The germline CDR1 and CDR2 sequences are LGHNT and FRNRAP.

In this sample, this clone turned up a few times. The J gene is TRBJ1-5, the V gene TRBV10-2; 7 bases line up with TRBD1. In germline, CDR1 is WSHSY, CDR2 SAAADI. The CDR3 is 13 residues long. J lost 4 bases, V lost 7 bases, and 4 bases had no gene match. CDR3: CASMTGFNQPQHF. Written as DNA, the CDR3 is TGCGCCAGCATGACAGGGTTTAATCAGCCCCAGCATTTT.

V is TRBV11-2 and J is TRBJ2-7; D gene uncertain. Trimming pared 3 bases from V and 2 bases from J, leaving 2 bases between. CDR3 size: 11 residues. The V gene's germline CDR1 is SGHAT and CDR2 FQNNGV. The CDR3 nucleotides are TGTGCCAGCAGCTTCACCTACGAGCAGTACTTC. Encoded protein: CASSFTYEQYF.

This clone was detected once. This chain links TRBV19 with TRBJ2-6; D possibly uses TRBD1 or TRBD2 (6 bases each). Trimming cost V 8 bases and J 0 bases, with 17 bases left between them. Germline loops: CDR1 LNHDA, CDR2 SQIVND (reference sequence). CDR3 length equals 17 residues. The CDR3 DNA is TGTGCCAGTCATGACCCGGGGGCAAGCTCTGGGGCCAACGTCCTGACTTTC. It is translated as CASHDPGASSGANVLTF.

The genes are TRBV5-6 and TRBJ2-7; possibly TRBD1 or TRBD2 for D (5 bases each). V was shortened by 1 base and J by 0 bases, with 8 bases between the two germline ends. Germline CDR1 and CDR2: SGHDT and YYEEEE. This CDR3 comprises 14 residues. This CDR3 reads CASSLWGNSYEQYF. In DNA form, the CDR3 reads TGTGCCAGCAGCTTGTGGGGGAACTCCTACGAGCAGTACTTC.

The rearrangement links TRBV5-1 to TRBJ1-4, with a weak D call TRBD1 (5 bases). The CDR3 runs to 13 residues. V was trimmed by 0 bases and J by 13 bases, leaving 13 bases between them. The V gene's germline CDR1 is SGHRS and CDR2 YFSETQ. The CDR3 reads CASSLGEGRVLFF. CDR3 nucleotides: TGCGCCAGCAGCTTGGGTGAAGGCAGGGTACTGTTTTTT. The variable domain in full, completed from reference TRBV5-1 and TRBJ1-4, reads KAGVTQTPRYLIKTRGQQVTLSCSPISGHRSVSWYQQTPGQGLQFLFEYFSETQRNKGNFPGRFSGRQFSNSRSEMNVSTLELGDSALYLCASSLGEGRVLFFGSGTQLSVL.

J is TRBJ2-3 and V is TRBV19; 11 nucleotides agree with TRBD2. The CDR3 length is 16 residues. Germline CDR1 reads LNHDA; CDR2 reads SQIVND (reference sequence). J was trimmed by 4 bases and V by 3 bases; bases with no gene match: 6. The CDR3 nucleotides read TGTGCCAGTAGTATTGGGGTAGCGGGGGGGGCAGATACGCAGTATTTT. This translates into CASSIGVAGGADTQYF. Drawing the rest from reference TRBV19 and TRBJ2-3, the complete variable domain is DGGITQSPKYLFRKEGQNVTLSCEQNLNHDAMYWYRQDPGQGLRLIYYSQIVNDFQKGDIAEGYSVSREKKESFPLTVTSAQKNPTAFYLCASSIGVAGGADTQYFGPGTRLTVL.

This chain links TRBV4-1 with TRBJ2-1; D is possibly TRBD1 (6 bases). Germline CDR1 reads MGHRA; CDR2 reads YSYEKL. The CDR3 covers 16 residues. The V and J ends lost 0 bases and 7 bases respectively, with 16 bases between them. Here the CDR3 DNA reads TGCGCCAGCAGCCAAGACAGGGGCAATGTGGGAAATGAGCAGTTCTTC. This gives the protein CASSQDRGNVGNEQFF.

The gene calls are TRBV14 and TRBJ2-3; 7 bases match TRBD2. The CDR3 length is 16 residues. Germline V CDR1 and CDR2: SGHDN, FVKESK. V trimming: 4 bases; J trimming: 2 bases; junction bases outside the gene matches: 9. CDR3 nucleotide sequence: TGTGCCAGCAGCCCAGGACCAAAGCGGGACACAGATACGCAGTATTTT. Its translation is CASSPGPKRDTDTQYF.

Points on this clone: Within the sample, other DNA sequences also encode this same CDR3. V gene TRBV18 combines with J gene TRBJ1-1; TRBD1 might be the D (6 bases). There are 14 residues in the CDR3. V was trimmed by 3 bases and J by 0 bases, leaving 8 bases between them. CDR1 and CDR2 from the germline V gene are KGHSH and LQKENI. The chain's CDR3 is CASSPDRLNTEAFF. DNA of the CDR3: TGTGCCAGCTCACCGGACAGATTGAACACTGAAGCTTTCTTT.

The V gene is TRBV29-1, the J gene TRBJ2-7, with 7 bases aligning to TRBD2. The CDR3 length is 15 residues. Germline trimming cut 3 bases from V and 4 bases from J; bases unmatched to any gene: 12. Looked up from germline, CDR1 is SQVTM and CDR2 is ANQGSEA. This CDR3 is CSVELAGREEYEQYF. The CDR3 DNA is TGCAGCGTTGAGTTAGCGGGTCGAGAGGAGTACGAGCAGTACTTC.

This clone has just one count. The gene calls are TRBV7-9 and TRBJ2-3, with 10 nucleotides matching TRBD2. The germline gives CDR1 SEHNR, CDR2 FQNEAQ (reference sequence). With 5 bases clipped from V and 0 bases from J, the junction kept 11 bases outside the gene matches. This CDR3 is 18 amino acids long. DNA of the CDR3: TGTGCCAGCAGCCTCACCGGGACTAGCGCGAGTAGCACAGATACGCAGTATTTT. Translating it yields CASSLTGTSASSTDTQYF. Based on the CDR3 plus reference TRBV7-9 and TRBJ2-3, the full variable domain is DTGVSQNPRHKITKRGQNVTFRCDPISEHNRLYWYRQTLGQGPEFLTYFQNEAQLEKSRLLSDRFSAERPKGSFSTLEIQRTEQGDSAMYLCASSLTGTSASSTDTQYFGPGTRLTVL.

This clone showed up just once. This chain links TRBV6-5 with TRBJ1-1, with 7 nucleotides matching TRBD1. This CDR3 spans 15 amino acids. From germline, CDR1 is MNHEY and CDR2 SVGAGI. The V gene end was trimmed by 0 bases and the J gene end by 8 bases; junction bases not matched to a gene: 9. This CDR3 is CASSYSVTGRKEAFF. The DNA for the CDR3 is TGTGCCAGCAGTTACTCCGTGACAGGGAGGAAAGAAGCTTTCTTT.

This sequence joins TRBV2 and TRBJ1-2; D might be TRBD1 (5 bases). Germline CDR1 is SNHLY and CDR2 is FYNNEI. The CDR3 loop spans 12 amino acids. With 5 bases removed from V and 4 bases from J, the gap between germline ends came to 8 bases. The CDR3 loop is CASSRQSYGYTF. The CDR3 nucleotides read TGTGCCAGCAGTCGACAGTCCTATGGCTACACCTTC.

The V gene is TRBV7-9, the J gene TRBJ2-2, with D unclear. V was trimmed by 3 bases and J by 5 bases, leaving 10 bases between them. The CDR3 has 14 amino acids. The germline V gene encodes CDR1 SEHNR and CDR2 FQNEAQ (reference sequence). CDR3 DNA sequence: TGTGCCAGCAGCTTGTTTTGGGAAACCGGGGAGCTGTTTTTT. Translating it yields CASSLFWETGELFF.

The chain couples TRBV27 to TRBJ1-1, with D perhaps matching TRBD1 (5 bases). This CDR3 contains 15 residues. The V gene's germline CDR1 is MNHEY and CDR2 SMNVEV (reference sequence). V was clipped by 6 bases and J by 4 bases, with 18 bases between them. The chain's CDR3 is CASRIFFGGSTEAFF. The CDR3, as DNA: TGTGCCAGCAGAATTTTCTTTGGGGGTAGCACTGAAGCTTTCTTT.

This chain joins TRBV30 and TRBJ2-7; possibly TRBD2 for D (6 bases). Germline lookup yields CDR1 GTSNPN and CDR2 SVGIG (reference sequence). Trimming cost V 5 bases and J 2 bases, with 10 bases left between them. The CDR3 is made up of 12 amino acids. CDR3 DNA sequence: TGTGCCTGGCAGGAGGGTGCCTACGAGCAGTACTTC. This gives the protein CAWQEGAYEQYF.

This chain uses TRBV5-1 with TRBJ1-3, with a weak D call TRBD1 (5 bases). Germline V gene data show CDR1 as SGHRS and CDR2 as YFSETQ. The length of the CDR3 is 14 residues. V was shortened by 4 bases and J by 0 bases, with 8 bases between the two germline ends. Written as DNA, the CDR3 is TGCGCCAGCAGCGGCGACAGCTCTGGAAACACCATATATTTT. Translation gives CASSGDSSGNTIYF.

The chain recombines TRBV28 with TRBJ2-7, with TRBD2 matching 7 bases. V gave up 1 base and J gave up 4 bases; unmatched junction bases: 7. The germline gives CDR1 MDHEN, CDR2 SYDVKM. The CDR3 covers 15 residues. DNA of the CDR3: TGTGCCAGCAGTTTATCGGGACTGCGGGGGTACGAGCAGTACTTC. Its protein product is CASSLSGLRGYEQYF.

CDR3 region: CASSPPSNSPLHF. The CDR3 DNA reads as TGTGCCAGCAGCCCCCCCTCTAATTCACCCCTCCACTTT. This chain uses TRBV4-2 with TRBJ1-6, with no clear D. Germline V gene data show CDR1 as LGHNA and CDR2 as YNFKEQ. V gave up 4 bases and J gave up 6 bases, with 7 bases separating them. The CDR3 loop spans 13 amino acids.

The table lists this clone with a count of one. The V and J genes are TRBV6-5 and TRBJ1-2, with D maybe TRBD1 (5 bases). The CDR3 length is 13 residues. V lost 7 bases and J 7 bases, leaving 16 bases between the germline ends. Germline assignment: CDR1 MNHEY and CDR2 SVGAGI. CDR3 bases: TGTGCCAGCACAATGGGAGGGGCGTTTGGCTACACCTTC. Protein product: CASTMGGAFGYTF.

CDR3 amino acids: CASSFGQSDYEQYF. CDR3 nucleotides: TGTGCCAGCAGCTTCGGACAGTCCGACTACGAGCAGTACTTC. This sequence joins TRBV7-8 and TRBJ2-7; TRBD1 is a possible D gene (6 bases). The germline gives CDR1 SGHVS, CDR2 FQNEAQ. With 3 bases removed from V and 3 bases from J, the gap between germline ends came to 12 bases. The CDR3 is 14 residues long.

This clone was seen a handful of times. The chain recombines TRBV29-1 with TRBJ2-2; tentative D call: TRBD1 (6 bases). The CDR3 extends over 15 amino acids. Germline V CDR1 and CDR2: SQVTM, ANQGSEA. V lost 5 bases to trimming and J lost 2 bases, with 15 bases between them. CDR3 DNA: TGCAGCGTTAGATACGGACAGCGTAACACCGGGGAGCTGTTTTTT. Its translation is CSVRYGQRNTGELFF.

The chain has TRBV19 and TRBJ1-2, with a possible D match to TRBD1 (5 bases). Between the trimmed V and J ends, which lost 3 bases and 5 bases, there was a span of 10 bases. CDR1 is LNHDA, CDR2 SQIVND, per germline (reference sequence). The CDR3 loop spans 13 amino acids. The CDR3 here is CASSMGRMYGYTF. CDR3 DNA: TGTGCCAGTAGTATGGGACGGATGTATGGCTACACCTTC.

As concerns this clone: It is unclear where the CDR3 begins or ends on the DNA, so no DNA is shown, and the CDR3 is as TCRdb lists it. The rearrangement uses TRBV10-1 and TRBJ1-1; no DNA check was done on the table's D call, TRBD1. Termini included, the CDR3 measures 12 amino acids. Germline CDR1 and CDR2: WNHNN and SYGVQD (reference sequence). The CDR3 protein is CASSVAGGTPFF.

The genes are TRBV27 and TRBJ2-7, with 11 positions matching TRBD1. V was clipped by 6 bases and J by 7 bases; unmatched bases: 23. This CDR3 is 19 amino acids long. Germline CDR1 reads MNHEY; CDR2 reads SMNVEV (reference sequence). The CDR3 DNA sequence: TGTGCCAGCAGCCAACCCGGGACAGGGGGGGGTAAAGGAGAAAGGGAGCAGTACTTC. Protein product: CASSQPGTGGGKGEREQYF.

V gene TRBV15 combines with J gene TRBJ1-2; D gene ambiguous. V gave up 0 bases and J gave up 8 bases, with 7 bases separating them. The CDR3 is made up of 12 amino acids. Germline CDR1 is LNHNV and CDR2 is YYDKDF (reference sequence). The CDR3 protein is CATSREWGGYTF. CDR3 nucleotide sequence: TGTGCCACCAGCAGAGAATGGGGAGGCTACACCTTC. The variable domain in full, completed from reference TRBV15 and TRBJ1-2, reads DAMVIQNPRYQVTQFGKPVTLSCSQTLNHNVMYWYQQKSSQAPKLLFHYYDKDFNNEADTPDNFQSRRPNTSFCFLDIRSPGLGDTAMYLCATSREWGGYTFGSGTRLTVV.

This clone is a singleton in its sample. This sequence joins TRBV4-1 and TRBJ2-7; 7 bases line up with TRBD1. The CDR3 is 16 amino acids. Trimming at V came to 0 bases and at J to 3 bases, leaving 8 bases not matched to a gene. Germline V gives CDR1 MGHRA, CDR2 YSYEKL. The CDR3 DNA sequence: TGCGCCAGCAGCCAAGACGGGACAGAGACCAACTACGAGCAGTACTTC. Encoded protein: CASSQDGTETNYEQYF.

The V gene is TRBV29-1, the J gene TRBJ2-7; D may be TRBD1 (6 bases). In germline, CDR1 is SQVTM, CDR2 ANQGSEA. CDR3 length: 17 amino acids. The V end lost 0 bases, the J end lost 1 base, and 19 bases lay between the germline ends. CDR3 sequence: CSVEDIGPVGQSYEQYF. The CDR3, as DNA: TGCAGCGTTGAAGATATAGGGCCCGTGGGACAATCCTACGAGCAGTACTTC.

The rearrangement uses TRBV5-4 and TRBJ2-3; 7 nucleotides agree with TRBD1. V was pared by 3 bases and J by 5 bases, with 6 bases of the junction left unmatched. This CDR3 comprises 14 residues. CDR1 and CDR2 (germline): SGHNT, YYREEE (reference sequence). CDR3 in amino acids: CASSSGQVQDTQYF. In DNA form, the CDR3 reads TGTGCCAGCAGCTCAGGACAGGTTCAAGATACGCAGTATTTT.